A selection of T cell receptor beta chains follows, all from one sample in a study of T cells in Graves' hyperthyroidism and ophthalmopathy. One entry per CDR3 protein, called by TCRdb with MiXCR from the multiplex PCR reads. The sample includes 400,000 to 500,000 distinct CDR3 sequences, around 15% of them seen just once. The sample taken for sequencing was blood. Receptor source: a man aged 18-30 years with Graves' ophthalmopathy. The CDR3 runs from the conserved cysteine through the conserved F or W. Fields, in order: J gene, V gene, D gene, clone size, CDR3 DNA, CDR3 protein. A D gene is named only where the DNA matches it firmly. A clone size is listed for some rows: how often the clone was seen (once, few, many), or a class if it is expanded.

>TRBJ2-6|TRBV7-9|.|.
TGTGCCAGCATCCTATTCAGCCGCTCTGGGGCCAACGTCCTGACTTTC
CASILFSRSGANVLTF
>TRBJ1-2|TRBV29-1|TRBD1|few
TGCAGCGTTGAGGGAAGCGGGACAGGGGGCAACTATGGCTACACCTTC
CSVEGSGTGGNYGYTF
>TRBJ1-1|TRBV4-1|TRBD1|.
TGCGCCAGCAGCCTGACAGGGGGGAAGACTGAAGCTTTCTTT
CASSLTGGKTEAFF
>TRBJ1-1|TRBV7-2|.|.
TGTGCCAGCAGCTTAGTAGCCGACCCGATAACTGAAGCTTTCTTT
CASSLVADPITEAFF
>TRBJ1-5|TRBV4-1|.|.
TGCGCCAGCAGCCAAGATCTTTTTCAGCCCCAGCATTTT
CASSQDLFQPQHF
>TRBJ2-1|TRBV5-1|.|many
TGCGCCAGCAGCTTGTTGCCTAGTTCCTACAATGAGCAGTTCTTC
CASSLLPSSYNEQFF
>TRBJ2-1|TRBV19|.|few
TGTGCCAGTAGTATGAGTGGACCGGGGCCACAGTTCTTC
CASSMSGPGPQFF
>TRBJ2-7|TRBV5-1|.|many
TGCGCCAGCAGCTCGACAGGCGTAGCCACTTCCTACGAGCAGTACTTC
CASSSTGVATSYEQYF
>TRBJ2-7|TRBV11-3|TRBD1|many
TGTGCCAGCAGCGGACAGGGGGCCTACGAGCAGTACTTC
CASSGQGAYEQYF
>TRBJ2-7|TRBV7-9|.|many
TGTGCCAGCAGCTTATTCGCAGGGCCCACCGACGAGCAGTACTTC
CASSLFAGPTDEQYF
>TRBJ1-6|TRBV27|.|.
TGTGCCAGCAGTCCACGGGCGGGCTCCTATAATTCACCCCTCCACTTT
CASSPRAGSYNSPLHF
>TRBJ1-5|TRBV19|TRBD1|few
TGTGCCAGTAGTAACCTCCAGGGGGTTAGCAATCAGCCCCAGCATTTT
CASSNLQGVSNQPQHF
>TRBJ1-2|TRBV9|.|.
TGTGCCAGCAGCGTAGAACTCCCGGGCAGAGGTGGCTACACCTTC
CASSVELPGRGGYTF
>TRBJ2-1|TRBV11-1|TRBD2|many
TGTGCCAGCAGTCCCCAAACTAGCGGGGGGGGCTATGAGCAGTTCTTC
CASSPQTSGGGYEQFF
>TRBJ2-3|TRBV2|TRBD2|many
TGTGCCAGCAGTGCAGCAATCGGGACTAGCGGGAGTGATACGCAGTATTTT
CASSAAIGTSGSDTQYF
>TRBJ2-5|TRBV9|.|few
TGTGCCAGCAGCCCAGGGGACTACCTAGAGACCCAGTACTTC
CASSPGDYLETQYF
>TRBJ2-6|TRBV7-8|.|many
TGTGCCAGCAGCATATACTCTGGGGCCAACGTCCTGACTTTC
CASSIYSGANVLTF
>TRBJ1-4|TRBV5-1|.|many
TGCGCCAGCAGCTTGGAAGGGTATAATGAAAAACTGTTTTTT
CASSLEGYNEKLFF
>TRBJ2-3|TRBV20-1|.|many
TGCAGTGCGCGGCCGAGGCTAGAAGGCGATACGCAGTATTTT
CSARPRLEGDTQYF
>TRBJ2-3|TRBV20-1|.|many
TGCAGTGCAACGGATCGGCTTCAGAGCACAGATACGCAGTATTTT
CSATDRLQSTDTQYF
>TRBJ2-1|TRBV7-9|.|many
TGTGCCAGCAGCCTTATCGACGTCTATTGGAATGAGCAGTTCTTC
CASSLIDVYWNEQFF
>TRBJ1-4|TRBV7-9|.|few
TGTGCCAGCAGCGGTTGGAGGGAGGGGGATAATGAAAAACTGTTTTTT
CASSGWREGDNEKLFF
>TRBJ1-2|TRBV30|.|few
TGTGCCTGGGGGCCCTATGGCTACACCTTC
CAWGPYGYTF
>TRBJ2-5|TRBV7-9|TRBD2|.
TGTGCCAGCAGCCCGGGACTAGCGGGAGAACTAGAGACCCAGTACTTC
CASSPGLAGELETQYF
>TRBJ2-3|TRBV12-3/TRBV12-4|TRBD2|many
TGTGCCAGCACCTTCCCCGGGACTAACACAGATACGCAGTATTTT
CASTFPGTNTDTQYF
>TRBJ2-2|TRBV14|TRBD2|few
TGTGCCAGCAGCCAAGGGAGCGGGAGCGGCACCGGGGAGCTGTTTTTT
CASSQGSGSGTGELFF